Shown below are 25 T cell receptor beta chains from a single sample sequenced in a study of T cell repertoires in cytomegalovirus infection. Which antigens these TCRs recognize remains unknown. TCRdb reanalysed the reads using MiXCR and keeps one entry per CDR3 protein. The sample includes roughly 54,000 distinct CDR3 sequences, about a third seen only once; the top ten take roughly two thirds. Sequenced input: PBMCs, sequenced either directly or after in vitro stimulation (not recorded which). Every receptor here comes from a human donor in good health (CMV status not recorded). Some clones in this sample may be carry-over from other donors' samples.

This clonotype showed up just a few times. V usage is TRBV19 and J usage is TRBJ1-2, with D possibly matching TRBD1 (5 bases). CDR1 LNHDA and CDR2 SQIVND come from the germline V gene (reference sequence). Trimming stripped 9 bases from V and 6 bases from J, with 17 bases between. This CDR3 contains 13 residues. CDR3 DNA sequence: TGTGCCAGCACGAGGAGGGGAGGGCATGGCTACACCTTC. Protein: CASTRRGGHGYTF.

J is TRBJ2-1 and V is TRBV2, with unresolved D. Germline assignment: CDR1 SNHLY and CDR2 FYNNEI. The CDR3 runs 13 residues. Trimming cost V 3 bases and J 7 bases, with 10 bases left between them. The CDR3 sequence is CASSESRRNEQFF. In DNA form, the CDR3 reads TGTGCCAGCAGTGAGAGTAGGCGAAATGAGCAGTTCTTC.

This clonotype has just a few counts. The V gene is TRBV5-6, the J gene TRBJ1-2; no definite D call. The V gene's germline CDR1 is SGHDT and CDR2 YYEEEE. The CDR3 sequence is 13 residues long. Deletions cut 4 bases from V and 4 bases from J, with 11 bases between. CDR3 coding DNA: TGTGCCAGCAGCCGATATAACAGCTATGGCTACACCTTC. This translates into CASSRYNSYGYTF.

The rearrangement joins TRBV7-9 to TRBJ2-5; 7 positions match TRBD2. The CDR3 runs to 16 residues. Germline CDR1 and CDR2: SEHNR and FQNEAQ (reference sequence). The J segment lost 1 base and the V segment lost 5 bases, leaving 10 bases of the junction unmatched. The CDR3 is CASSPNSRGTQETQYF. The DNA for the CDR3 is TGTGCCAGCAGCCCCAACTCGCGGGGGACCCAAGAGACCCAGTACTTC.

The rearrangement joins TRBV20-1 to TRBJ2-3; unclear D gene. CDR1 and CDR2 (germline): DFQATT, SNEGSKA (reference sequence). V dropped 4 bases and J dropped 3 bases, with 5 bases sitting between them. The CDR3 covers 11 residues. CDR3 loop: CSATSTDTQYF. The DNA of the CDR3 is TGCAGTGCTACTAGTACAGATACGCAGTATTTT.

The J gene is TRBJ2-3, the V gene TRBV12-3 or TRBV12-4; D unresolved. The V end was cut by 5 bases, the J end by 5 bases, with 8 bases between. The CDR3 runs 12 residues. Here the CDR3 reads CASSPLVDTQYF. CDR3 nucleotide sequence: TGTGCCAGCAGTCCCCTAGTAGATACGCAGTATTTT.

This clonotype was counted a few times. The gene calls are TRBV6-6 and TRBJ2-1; 10 bases match TRBD2. Germline CDR1 is MNHNY and CDR2 is SVGAGI (reference sequence). Trimming took 8 bases from V and 7 from J; bases not matched to a gene: 14. There are 16 residues in the CDR3. This CDR3 reads CASGRIAGGKQNEQFF. The CDR3 DNA is TGTGCCAGCGGTCGGATAGCGGGAGGCAAACAAAATGAGCAGTTCTTC.

This clonotype has at least ten counts. V and J are TRBV12-3 or TRBV12-4 and TRBJ2-1; 9 nucleotides agree with TRBD1. V trimming: 1 base; J trimming: 6 bases; junction bases outside the gene matches: 4. The CDR3 spans 15 residues. The CDR3 DNA reads TGTGCCAGCAGTTTAGGGACAGGGGTGGCCAATGAGCAGTTCTTC. It yields the protein CASSLGTGVANEQFF.

The chain recombines TRBV5-5 with TRBJ2-3, with 9 bases identical to TRBD1. With V trimmed by 2 bases and J by 7 bases, 8 bases remained unmatched. The germline gives CDR1 SGHKS, CDR2 YYEKEE (reference sequence). This CDR3 region has 15 residues. The CDR3 DNA reads TGTGCCAGCAGCTTCTGGGACAGGGAACCAAATACGCAGTATTTT. It codes for CASSFWDREPNTQYF.

The chain recombines TRBV19 with TRBJ2-5; a weak D match, TRBD1 (6 bases). CDR3 length: 15 amino acids. Trimming removed 1 base at V and 0 bases at J, with 9 bases between. CDR1 is LNHDA, CDR2 SQIVND, per germline (reference sequence). CDR3: CASSIATGNQETQYF. In nucleotides, the CDR3 is TGTGCCAGTAGTATAGCCACAGGGAACCAAGAGACCCAGTACTTC.

The V gene is TRBV7-9, the J gene TRBJ1-2; 8 bases fit TRBD1. CDR1 is SEHNR and CDR2 is FQNEAQ in the germline V gene (reference sequence). The CDR3 covers 17 residues. V lost 4 bases and J lost 4; bases outside the gene matches: 14. CDR3 residues: CASSSSGQATLGYGYTF. CDR3 coding DNA: TGTGCCAGCAGCTCGTCGGGACAGGCCACCCTAGGCTATGGCTACACCTTC.

This chain uses TRBV12-3 or TRBV12-4 with TRBJ2-1; 8 bases line up with TRBD1. Trimming cost V 4 bases and J 6 bases; bases outside gene matches: 5. The CDR3 totals 14 residues. Here the CDR3 reads CASSSRQGTNEQFF. In DNA form, the CDR3 reads TGTGCCAGCAGTTCCCGACAGGGGACCAATGAGCAGTTCTTC.

This sequence joins TRBV11-2 and TRBJ2-3, with no clear D. The CDR3 extends over 15 amino acids. Trimming left V 4 bases short and J 2 bases short, with 13 bases between. Germline CDR1 reads SGHAT; CDR2 reads FQNNGV. The CDR3 protein is CASSSIGSYTDTQYF. As DNA, the CDR3 is TGTGCCAGCAGCTCAATCGGATCGTACACAGATACGCAGTATTTT. Filled out from reference TRBV11-2 and TRBJ2-3, the complete variable domain reads EAGVAQSPRYKIIEKRQSVAFWCNPISGHATLYWYQQILGQGPKLLIQFQNNGVVDDSQLPKDRFSAERLKGVDSTLKIQPAKLEDSAVYLCASSSIGSYTDTQYFGPGTRLTVL.

This clonotype was seen ten or more times. The gene calls are TRBV7-2 and TRBJ2-7, with D maybe TRBD2 (6 bases). The CDR3 runs to 14 residues. Trimming took 7 bases from V and 4 from J, leaving 17 bases between them. Germline V gene sequence: CDR1 SGHTA, CDR2 FQGNSA. CDR3: CASTFPWAGYEQYF. In nucleotides, the CDR3 is TGTGCCAGCACCTTCCCCTGGGCGGGGTACGAGCAGTACTTC.

The rearrangement uses TRBV10-3 and TRBJ2-5; weak D call: TRBD1 (6 bases). The CDR3 is 16 amino acids. CDR1 is ENHRY and CDR2 is SYGVKD in the germline V gene. The ends were cut back, 0 bases at V and 4 bases at J, with 15 bases in the middle. CDR3 DNA sequence: TGTGCCATCAGTGAGTCGGCGGTCAGGGGCCGAGAGACCCAGTACTTC. Its protein product is CAISESAVRGRETQYF.

Notes on this clonotype: A read error may be the cause here, since a much bigger clone is one base away. V usage is TRBV12-3 or TRBV12-4 and J usage is TRBJ2-5; D perhaps matches TRBD2 (6 bases). This CDR3 region has 13 residues. Trimming pared 4 bases from V and 5 bases from J, leaving 11 bases between. Here the CDR3 reads CASSYGRGETQYF. CDR3 sequence (DNA): TGTGCCAGCAGTTACGGGAGAGGGGAGACCCAGTACTTC.

The J gene is TRBJ1-5, the V gene TRBV19, with unresolved D. The CDR3 runs to 16 residues. CDR1 LNHDA and CDR2 SQIVND come from the germline V gene (reference sequence). Trimming removed 4 bases from V and 1 base from J, with 14 bases in between. CDR3 sequence: CASSRVNQISNQPQHF. CDR3 coding DNA: TGTGCCAGTAGTAGGGTCAACCAAATAAGCAATCAGCCCCAGCATTTT. Full variable domain (remainder filled in from reference TRBV19 and TRBJ1-5): DGGITQSPKYLFRKEGQNVTLSCEQNLNHDAMYWYRQDPGQGLRLIYYSQIVNDFQKGDIAEGYSVSREKKESFPLTVTSAQKNPTAFYLCASSRVNQISNQPQHFGDGTRLSIL.

The rearrangement uses TRBV6-1 and TRBJ2-5; tentative D call: TRBD2 (5 bases). Trimming shortened V by 1 base and J by 0 bases, and 6 bases separated the two germline ends. Germline loops: CDR1 MNHNS, CDR2 SASEGT. This CDR3 is built from 14 residues. CDR3 in amino acids: CASSEVGNQETQYF. Written as DNA, the CDR3 is TGTGCCAGCAGTGAAGTCGGGAACCAAGAGACCCAGTACTTC.

The chain couples TRBV19 to TRBJ2-1; perhaps TRBD2 as D (7 bases). This CDR3 contains 14 residues. The germline CDR1 and CDR2 sequences are LNHDA and SQIVND (reference sequence). The germline V and J ends were trimmed by 0 bases and 10 bases, with 13 bases remaining between them. This CDR3 reads CASSIEAGAPEQFF. CDR3 nucleotides: TGTGCCAGTAGTATAGAGGCGGGGGCGCCCGAGCAGTTCTTC.

The V call is TRBV4-1, the J call TRBJ2-1, with TRBD2 matching over 9 bases. Germline loops: CDR1 MGHRA, CDR2 YSYEKL. This CDR3 is built from 15 residues. Losses at the gene ends were 1 base for V and 15 bases for J; bases not matched to a gene: 13. The CDR3 bases are TGCGCCAGCAGCCAAGTCCTAGCGGGGCCTGGAGGAGGGTTCTTC. It codes for CASSQVLAGPGGGFF.

The chain links TRBV4-1 to TRBJ2-7, with 7 bases aligning to TRBD1. This CDR3 spans 14 amino acids. V shed 5 bases, J shed 5 bases, and the junction held 9 bases outside the gene matches. CDR1 is MGHRA and CDR2 is YSYEKL in the germline V gene. CDR3 protein: CASSRGQPGNEQYF. The CDR3 DNA reads as TGCGCCAGCAGCAGGGGACAGCCGGGAAACGAGCAGTACTTC.

This clonotype came up a few times. The chain has TRBV20-1 and TRBJ2-5; 11 bases agree with TRBD1. The junction had 6 bases not matched to a gene; V was cut back by 6 bases and J by 0 bases. This CDR3 is 15 amino acids long. Germline loops: CDR1 DFQATT, CDR2 SNEGSKA (reference sequence). In nucleotides, the CDR3 is TGCAGTGCGGCCCGGGACAGGGGGTACCAAGAGACCCAGTACTTC. This gives the protein CSAARDRGYQETQYF.

The J gene is TRBJ2-7, the V gene TRBV12-3 or TRBV12-4; TRBD2 aligns across 7 bases. Trimming removed 2 bases from V and 4 bases from J; junction bases left unmatched: 5. The CDR3 is 14 residues long. The CDR3 bases are TGTGCCAGCAGTTTACGGGGGGTGTCGTACGAGCAGTACTTC. The encoded protein is CASSLRGVSYEQYF.

This clonotype was counted once. J is TRBJ2-1 and V is TRBV19; 9 positions agree with TRBD2. Germline-derived CDR1 and CDR2 are LNHDA and SQIVND (reference sequence). Trimming removed 5 bases from V and 5 bases from J; junction bases left unmatched: 13. This CDR3 is built from 17 residues. The chain's CDR3 is CASSLTHSGSIHNEQFF. In nucleotides, the CDR3 is TGTGCCAGTAGTCTAACCCATAGCGGGAGTATCCACAATGAGCAGTTCTTC.

This clonotype has only a few counts. The J gene is TRBJ2-1, the V gene TRBV4-1; D not resolved. V lost 0 bases and J lost 7, with 13 bases in between. Germline assignment: CDR1 MGHRA and CDR2 YSYEKL. There are 15 residues in the CDR3. Here the CDR3 reads CASSQDSLGMNEQFF. CDR3 DNA: TGCGCCAGCAGCCAAGATAGTCTGGGGATGAATGAGCAGTTCTTC.